Following are 11 T cell receptor beta chains from one sample sequenced in a study of beta chain features in type 1 diabetes. Expressed TCRB transcripts were sequenced because the entire RNA isolate underwent reverse transcription. Produced via immunoSEQ multiplex PCR; TCRdb's table is partial and in-frame only. The table includes 300,000 to 450,000 clones, roughly 12% detected once. The sequenced sample was naive CD4+ T cells from blood. The receptors here all came from a man between 18 and 35 years old in good health.

The chain uses TRBV11-2 and TRBJ2-3; maybe TRBD2 (6 bases). The CDR3 runs to 17 residues. The germline V gene encodes CDR1 SGHAT and CDR2 FQNNGV. Trimming removed 3 bases at V and 1 base at J, with 17 bases between. CDR3: CASSLGRVWEGTDTQYF. The CDR3 region has the DNA TGTGCCAGCAGCTTGGGCAGGGTATGGGAGGGCACAGATACGCAGTATTTT.

The rearrangement joins TRBV15 to TRBJ1-4, with no clear D. The CDR3 spans 14 residues. Germline V lookup: CDR1 LNHNV, CDR2 YYDKDF (reference sequence). The CDR3 is CATKQRETNEKLFF. For the CDR3, the DNA is TGTGCTACGAAGCAGCGGGAGACTAATGAAAAACTGTTTTTT.

This clone was counted a few times. V and J are TRBV4-3 and TRBJ1-2, with 9 bases fitting TRBD1. Germline CDR1 reads LGHNA; CDR2 reads YSLEER. This CDR3 spans 15 amino acids. J lost 4 bases, V lost 0 bases, and 3 bases had no gene match. CDR3 amino acids: CASSQDWTGAYGYTF. CDR3 sequence (DNA): TGCGCCAGCAGCCAAGACTGGACAGGGGCCTATGGCTACACCTTC.

The V and J genes are TRBV28 and TRBJ1-3; TRBD1 aligns across 10 bases. This CDR3 has 15 amino acids. The germline V gene encodes CDR1 MDHEN and CDR2 SYDVKM. V dropped 7 bases and J dropped 2; count of bases not matched to a gene: 5. CDR3 region: CASITGTGAGNTIYF. The CDR3 nucleotides are TGTGCCAGCATTACCGGGACAGGGGCTGGAAACACCATATATTTT. The full variable domain, its missing parts supplied by reference TRBV28 and TRBJ1-3, is DVKVTQSSRYLVKRTGEKVFLECVQDMDHENMFWYRQDPGLGLRLIYFSYDVKMKEKGDIPEGYSVSREKKERFSLILESASTNQTSMYLCASITGTGAGNTIYFGEGSWLTVV.

This clone appeared a few times. The rearrangement links TRBV6-1 to TRBJ2-5; the match to TRBD2 covers 7 bases. This CDR3 spans 14 amino acids. Germline lookup yields CDR1 MNHNS and CDR2 SASEGT. With V trimmed by 3 bases and J by 6 bases, 7 bases remained unmatched. The CDR3 coding sequence is TGTGCCAGCAGTGAGGAGCCGGGGGGACAGACCCAGTACTTC. This sequence encodes CASSEEPGGQTQYF.

This clone appeared a few times. The V gene is TRBV16, the J gene TRBJ1-2; maybe TRBD1 (6 bases). Germline values: CDR1 KGHSY, CDR2 FQNENV. V was cut by 3 bases and J by 0 bases, with 23 bases left in between. The CDR3 loop spans 19 amino acids. The CDR3 nucleotides are TGTGCCAGCAGCCACCACTTATCTGACAGGCGATCTGCTAACTATGGCTACACCTTC. Protein: CASSHHLSDRRSANYGYTF.

The chain uses TRBV29-1 and TRBJ2-2; 8 positions match TRBD1. Germline CDR1 is SQVTM and CDR2 is ANQGSEA. The CDR3 has 14 amino acids. With 7 bases clipped from V and 0 bases from J, the junction kept 4 bases outside the gene matches. This chain's CDR3 is CSATDRANTGELFF. The DNA of the CDR3 is TGCAGCGCAACGGACAGGGCGAACACCGGGGAGCTGTTTTTT.

This rearrangement joins TRBV9 to TRBJ1-2; TRBD1 matches 8 bases. The junction had 5 bases not matched to a gene; V was cut back by 5 bases and J by 5 bases. The germline CDR1 and CDR2 sequences are SGDLS and YYNGEE. CDR3 length: 13 amino acids. CDR3 residues: CASSGQGRYGYTF. The CDR3 nucleotides read TGTGCCAGCAGTGGACAGGGACGATATGGCTACACCTTC.

The chain joins TRBV28 to TRBJ1-2; 12 bases map to TRBD1. V shed 5 bases and J 8 bases; nucleotides not matched to a gene: 6. Germline CDR1 and CDR2: MDHEN and SYDVKM. The CDR3 length is 14 residues. CDR3 DNA: TGTGCCAGCAGTAGGGCCGGGACAGGGGGCGGCTACACCTTC. As protein: CASSRAGTGGGYTF.

The rearrangement joins TRBV18 to TRBJ2-7; 11 bases line up with TRBD2. This CDR3 is 16 amino acids long. Germline V gene sequence: CDR1 KGHSH, CDR2 LQKENI. V trimming: 1 base; J trimming: 4 bases; junction bases outside the gene matches: 6. Written as DNA, the CDR3 is TGTGCCAGCTCACCACGCGGTCTAGCGGGAGGATACGAGCAGTACTTC. Translated, it gives CASSPRGLAGGYEQYF. The full variable domain, its missing parts supplied by reference TRBV18 and TRBJ2-7, is NAGVMQNPRHLVRRRGQEARLRCSPMKGHSHVYWYRQLPEEGLKFMVYLQKENIIDESGMPKERFSAEFPKEGPSILRIQQVVRGDSAAYFCASSPRGLAGGYEQYFGPGTRLTVT.

This clone turned up a few times. In DNA form, the CDR3 reads TGTGCCTCCACAACCGGCCCCACGGGTTATGGCTACACCTTC. Translated: CASTTGPTGYGYTF. This chain joins TRBV7-2 and TRBJ1-2; D is undetermined. This CDR3 is 14 amino acids long. CDR1 is SGHTA and CDR2 is FQGNSA in the germline V gene. Trimming removed 11 bases at V and 5 bases at J, with 21 bases between.